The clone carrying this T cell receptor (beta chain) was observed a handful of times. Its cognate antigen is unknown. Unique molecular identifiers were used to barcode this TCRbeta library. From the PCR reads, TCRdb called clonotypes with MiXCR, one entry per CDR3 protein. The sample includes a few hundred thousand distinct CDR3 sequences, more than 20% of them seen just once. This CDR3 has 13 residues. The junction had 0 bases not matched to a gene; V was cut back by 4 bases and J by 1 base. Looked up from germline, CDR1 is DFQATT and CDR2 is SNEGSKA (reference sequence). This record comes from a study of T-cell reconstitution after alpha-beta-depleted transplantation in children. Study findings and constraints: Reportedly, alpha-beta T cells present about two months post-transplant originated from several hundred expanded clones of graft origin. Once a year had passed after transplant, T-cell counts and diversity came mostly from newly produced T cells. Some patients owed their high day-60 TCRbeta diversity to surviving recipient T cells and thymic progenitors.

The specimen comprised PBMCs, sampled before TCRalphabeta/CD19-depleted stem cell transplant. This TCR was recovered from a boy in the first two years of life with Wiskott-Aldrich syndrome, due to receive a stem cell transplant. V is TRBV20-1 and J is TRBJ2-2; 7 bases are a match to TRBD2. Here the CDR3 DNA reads TGCAGTGCTAAGCGGGAGAACACCGGGGAGCTGTTTTTT. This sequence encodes CSAKRENTGELFF.